The 31 T cell receptor beta chains listed next were all sequenced from one sample in a study of technical replicates of blood from a few donors. Produced via immunoSEQ multiplex PCR; TCRdb's table is partial and in-frame only. This sample carries around 90,000 clones, 94% of them seen once, and the ten largest clones take more than 0.2%. Sequencing used T cells isolated from PBMCs. The receptors were gathered from a human donor in good health.

J is TRBJ2-7 and V is TRBV7-6; TRBD1 might be the D (5 bases). V shed 5 bases and J shed 3 bases, with 23 bases lying between them. CDR3 length: 17 residues. Per the germline V gene, CDR1 is SGHVS and CDR2 is FNYEAQ. CDR3 sequence reads: CASSPFPQGTLNYEQYF. In DNA, the CDR3 is TGTGCCAGCAGCCCCTTCCCCCAGGGCACCCTGAACTACGAGCAGTACTTC. Filled out from reference TRBV7-6 and TRBJ2-7, the complete variable domain reads GAGVSQSPRYKVTKRGQDVALRCDPISGHVSLYWYRQALGQGPEFLTYFNYEAQQDKSGLPNDRFSAERPEGSISTLTIQRTEQRDSAMYRCASSPFPQGTLNYEQYFGPGTRLTVT.

The chain combines TRBV5-4 with TRBJ2-3; 10 nucleotides line up with TRBD2. Trimming at V came to 0 bases and at J to 4 bases, leaving 2 bases not matched to a gene. CDR1 is SGHNT, CDR2 YYREEE, per germline (reference sequence). The CDR3 has 15 residues. The CDR3 region is CASSLVLAGADTQYF. The CDR3 bases are TGTGCCAGCAGCTTGGTGCTAGCGGGAGCAGATACGCAGTATTTT.

This clone was recorded once. The gene calls are TRBV9 and TRBJ2-3; D is perhaps TRBD2 (6 bases). Trimming left V 2 bases short and J 4 bases short, with 14 bases between. From germline, CDR1 is SGDLS and CDR2 YYNGEE. CDR3 length: 15 residues. The CDR3 here is CASSVGGVPADTQYF. The CDR3 DNA reads TGTGCCAGCAGCGTGGGCGGGGTGCCAGCAGATACGCAGTATTTT. Full variable domain (missing parts from reference TRBV9 and TRBJ2-3): DSGVTQTPKHLITATGQRVTLRCSPRSGDLSVYWYQQSLDQGLQFLIQYYNGEERAKGNILERFSAQQFPDLHSELNLSSLELGDSALYFCASSVGGVPADTQYFGPGTRLTVL.

This clone was seen more than once but under ten times. V is TRBV27 and J is TRBJ2-7, with D perhaps TRBD2 (6 bases). The CDR3 sequence is 14 residues long. The V gene lost 8 bases and the J gene lost 2 bases, with 16 bases spanning the gap. The V gene's germline CDR1 is MNHEY and CDR2 SMNVEV (reference sequence). CDR3 bases: TGTGCCAGCTCGAGCGGAGGGTGGCCCTACGAGCAGTACTTC. The encoded protein is CASSSGGWPYEQYF.

This clone was counted a single time. The chain is built from TRBV7-9 and TRBJ2-3; TRBD2 matches at 10 bases. Unmatched junction bases numbered 6, after V lost 3 bases and J lost 0 bases. Per germline, CDR1 SEHNR and CDR2 FQNEAQ (reference sequence). The CDR3 has 17 residues. The CDR3 bases are TGTGCCAGCAGCTTCCTACTAGCGGGGTATAGCACAGATACGCAGTATTTT. It specifies CASSFLLAGYSTDTQYF.

The chain carries TRBV27 and TRBJ2-7, with 11 bases fitting TRBD2. The germline gives CDR1 MNHEY, CDR2 SMNVEV (reference sequence). The CDR3 length is 14 residues. J was trimmed by 3 bases and V by 6 bases; bases with no gene match: 4. CDR3 amino acids: CASSDGTSGYEQYF. CDR3 bases: TGTGCCAGCAGCGACGGGACTAGCGGCTACGAGCAGTACTTC.

The DNA of the CDR3 is TGTGCCAGCAGCTCGGGACGGGAGGGATGGGGTCAGCCCCAGCATTTT. It yields the protein CASSSGREGWGQPQHF. The V and J genes are TRBV7-8 and TRBJ1-5, with D perhaps matching TRBD1 (5 bases). The CDR3 length is 16 residues. The V and J ends lost 4 bases and 6 bases respectively, with 19 bases between them. Germline-derived CDR1 and CDR2 are SGHVS and FQNEAQ.

V usage is TRBV28 and J usage is TRBJ2-6, with D maybe TRBD2 (5 bases). Germline V gene data show CDR1 as MDHEN and CDR2 as SYDVKM. V lost 2 bases and J 0 bases, leaving 5 bases between the germline ends. The CDR3 covers 15 residues. The CDR3 bases are TGTGCCAGCAGTTTAGGGAGCTCTGGGGCCAACGTCCTGACTTTC. Residues: CASSLGSSGANVLTF.

The chain links TRBV6-5 to TRBJ2-3, with 9 bases that match TRBD2. V lost 10 bases to trimming and J lost 9 bases; unmatched junction nucleotides: 14. Per the germline V gene, CDR1 is MNHEY and CDR2 is SVGAGI. The CDR3 has 14 amino acids. The CDR3 reads CATKPAGGIATQYF. CDR3 DNA: TGTGCCACCAAACCGGCGGGAGGGATAGCCACGCAGTATTTT.

The genes are TRBV27 and TRBJ2-3; 7 nucleotides line up with TRBD2. V dropped 4 bases and J dropped 6; count of bases not matched to a gene: 7. The CDR3 consists of 14 residues. Germline values: CDR1 MNHEY, CDR2 SMNVEV (reference sequence). The CDR3 coding sequence is TGTGCCAGCAGTTGGACGGGGGGAAGGGATACGCAGTATTTT. Protein product: CASSWTGGRDTQYF.

The chain uses TRBV7-9 and TRBJ1-1; 10 bases agree with TRBD1. Germline V lookup: CDR1 SEHNR, CDR2 FQNEAQ (reference sequence). The CDR3 is 16 amino acids. J lost 4 bases, V lost 1 base, and 6 bases had no gene match. CDR3 bases: TGTGCCAGCAGCTTAGGTGGGACAGGGGCGTTCACTGAAGCTTTCTTT. Its translation: CASSLGGTGAFTEAFF.

The rearrangement joins TRBV14 to TRBJ1-1; the match to TRBD1 covers 7 bases. J gave up 8 bases and V 3 bases, and 9 bases lay outside the gene matches. CDR3 length: 14 amino acids. In germline, CDR1 is SGHDN, CDR2 FVKESK. The CDR3 spells CASSHFPQGKEAFF. The CDR3 DNA reads TGTGCCAGCAGCCATTTCCCACAGGGGAAAGAAGCTTTCTTT.

The V gene is TRBV10-3, the J gene TRBJ2-7; 8 bases match TRBD2. Trimming cost V 2 bases and J 5 bases; bases outside gene matches: 8. Per germline, CDR1 ENHRY and CDR2 SYGVKD. This CDR3 contains 15 residues. CDR3 region: CAISEMASGLNEQYF. CDR3 sequence (DNA): TGTGCCATCAGTGAGATGGCTAGCGGGTTGAACGAGCAGTACTTC.

V and J are TRBV6-4 and TRBJ2-3, with 11 positions matching TRBD2. Germline V gene sequence: CDR1 MRHNA, CDR2 SNTAGT. V was pared by 6 bases and J by 2 bases, with 1 base of the junction left unmatched. The CDR3 spans 14 residues. CDR3 bases: TGTGCCAGCAGACTAGCGGGGGACACAGATACGCAGTATTTT. The encoded protein is CASRLAGDTDTQYF.

The chain couples TRBV29-1 to TRBJ1-1; unclear D gene. The germline gives CDR1 SQVTM, CDR2 ANQGSEA. There are 12 residues in the CDR3. Deletions cut 4 bases from V and 1 base from J, with 7 bases between. The CDR3 reads CSVVFGNTEAFF. The CDR3 DNA is TGCAGCGTTGTATTCGGGAACACTGAAGCTTTCTTT.

The chain joins TRBV15 to TRBJ2-2, with a weak D call TRBD1 (5 bases). Trimming pared 10 bases from V and 5 bases from J, leaving 14 bases between. The germline V gene encodes CDR1 LNHNV and CDR2 YYDKDF (reference sequence). There are 13 residues in the CDR3. The CDR3 sequence is CAILLRGTGELFF. For the CDR3, the DNA is TGTGCCATTCTTTTAAGGGGTACCGGGGAGCTGTTTTTT.

The chain joins TRBV5-1 to TRBJ1-4; 9 nucleotides line up with TRBD1. Per germline, CDR1 SGHRS and CDR2 YFSETQ. V shed 5 bases, J shed 0 bases, and the junction held 11 bases outside the gene matches. The CDR3 consists of 18 residues. CDR3 in amino acids: CASRARTGARATNEKLFF. As DNA, the CDR3 is TGCGCCAGCAGGGCCCGGACAGGGGCTAGGGCAACTAATGAAAAACTGTTTTTT. The complete variable domain, with remaining parts taken from reference TRBV5-1 and TRBJ1-4, reads KAGVTQTPRYLIKTRGQQVTLSCSPISGHRSVSWYQQTPGQGLQFLFEYFSETQRNKGNFPGRFSGRQFSNSRSEMNVSTLELGDSALYLCASRARTGARATNEKLFFGSGTQLSVL.

This sequence joins TRBV30 and TRBJ2-1; the D gene is possibly TRBD1 (6 bases). Germline lookup yields CDR1 GTSNPN and CDR2 SVGIG (reference sequence). The CDR3 spans 12 residues. Trimming left V 2 bases short and J 8 bases short, with 10 bases between. The CDR3 bases are TGTGCCTGGAGTCAAACAGGGTATGAGCAGTTCTTC. Its translation: CAWSQTGYEQFF.

The DNA for the CDR3 is TGCGCCAGCAGCCAAGGAGGGGGAGTCGACGAGCAGTACTTC. The encoded protein is CASSQGGGVDEQYF. J is TRBJ2-7 and V is TRBV4-1; D perhaps matches TRBD1 (6 bases). V shed 1 base and J shed 5 bases, with 12 bases lying between them. The germline V gene encodes CDR1 MGHRA and CDR2 YSYEKL. This CDR3 has 14 amino acids.

The gene calls are TRBV11-3 and TRBJ2-2; D possibly corresponds to TRBD1 (6 bases). The ends were cut back, 0 bases at V and 5 bases at J, with 13 bases in the middle. Germline CDR1 is SGHNT and CDR2 is YENEEA. There are 16 residues in the CDR3. The CDR3 sequence: CASSLETGWRTGELFF. CDR3 DNA sequence: TGTGCCAGCAGCTTAGAAACAGGGTGGCGTACCGGGGAGCTGTTTTTT.

The chain joins TRBV6-5 to TRBJ1-3; D is undetermined. Trimming pared 0 bases from V and 0 bases from J, leaving 6 bases between. Germline CDR1 and CDR2: MNHEY and SVGAGI. CDR3 length: 15 amino acids. CDR3 protein: CASSYSGSSGNTIYF. Written as DNA, the CDR3 is TGTGCCAGCAGTTACTCTGGCAGCTCTGGAAACACCATATATTTT.

The chain carries TRBV27 and TRBJ1-4; 7 nucleotides align to TRBD1. The V gene's germline CDR1 is MNHEY and CDR2 SMNVEV (reference sequence). CDR3 length: 12 residues. This CDR3 reads CASTGRYEKLFF. The CDR3 DNA reads as TGTGCATCGACAGGGAGGTATGAAAAACTGTTTTTT.

The chain joins TRBV10-3 to TRBJ1-2, with D possibly being TRBD1 (5 bases). Germline CDR1 and CDR2: ENHRY and SYGVKD. Trimming took 3 bases from V and 8 from J, leaving 16 bases between them. This CDR3 has 14 residues. The CDR3 region has the DNA TGTGCCATCAGTGATCCAGGTGTCGGGGGAGGCTACACCTTC. It codes for CAISDPGVGGGYTF.

The J gene is TRBJ1-2, the V gene TRBV2, with 7 bases matching TRBD1. Germline assignment: CDR1 SNHLY and CDR2 FYNNEI. The CDR3 totals 13 residues. V trimming: 5 bases; J trimming: 6 bases; junction bases outside the gene matches: 6. This CDR3 reads CASSNTGVDGYTF. The CDR3, as DNA: TGTGCCAGCAGTAACACAGGGGTTGATGGCTACACCTTC.

The CDR3 coding sequence is TGTGCCAGCAGTTCCCCCCGGGAGGGCACCCTAGATGGCTACACCTTC. Translating gives CASSSPREGTLDGYTF. V gene TRBV27 combines with J gene TRBJ1-2; D not resolved. Germline lookup yields CDR1 MNHEY and CDR2 SMNVEV (reference sequence). Trimming pared 4 bases from V and 6 bases from J, leaving 21 bases between. This CDR3 region has 16 residues.

In its sample, this clone was seen once. This sequence joins TRBV19 and TRBJ1-2; D might be TRBD1 (6 bases). The V end lost 7 bases, the J end lost 1 base, and 22 bases lay between the germline ends. Germline CDR1 reads LNHDA; CDR2 reads SQIVND (reference sequence). This CDR3 is 17 amino acids long. CDR3 sequence reads: CASTPPGGGWVNYGYTF. The CDR3 coding sequence is TGTGCCAGTACCCCCCCGGGGGGCGGATGGGTTAACTATGGCTACACCTTC.

V gene TRBV10-3 combines with J gene TRBJ2-3; TRBD2 matches at 11 bases. V lost 0 bases to trimming and J lost 0 bases; unmatched junction nucleotides: 8. CDR1 and CDR2 (germline): ENHRY, SYGVKD. The CDR3 runs 19 residues. The CDR3 DNA reads TGTGCCATCAGTGAGTCGAGGCTAGCGGGGGGCCGAAGCACAGATACGCAGTATTTT. This gives the protein CAISESRLAGGRSTDTQYF.

The chain has TRBV29-1 and TRBJ1-3; a weak D match, TRBD1 (6 bases). Germline CDR1 SQVTM, CDR2 ANQGSEA. Trimming stripped 7 bases from V and 0 bases from J, with 19 bases between. The CDR3 runs to 16 residues. Here the CDR3 DNA reads TGCAGCGGCGTTCTTCAAGGACAGTCCTCTGGAAACACCATATATTTT. This gives the protein CSGVLQGQSSGNTIYF.

The chain couples TRBV2 to TRBJ2-3, with D possibly matching TRBD1 (6 bases). Per germline, CDR1 SNHLY and CDR2 FYNNEI. The CDR3 covers 14 residues. Trimming took 4 bases from V and 2 from J, leaving 10 bases between them. DNA of the CDR3: TGTGCCAGCAGTGGTACAGGGCCCACAGATACGCAGTATTTT. The encoded protein is CASSGTGPTDTQYF.

V usage is TRBV19 and J usage is TRBJ2-1; the D gene is possibly TRBD2 (6 bases). Germline CDR1 reads LNHDA; CDR2 reads SQIVND (reference sequence). V was pared by 1 base and J by 4 bases, with 14 bases between. This CDR3 has 16 amino acids. The CDR3 bases are TGTGCCAGTAGTATAGCCCCCGGACGGGGGTACAATGAGCAGTTCTTC. This sequence encodes CASSIAPGRGYNEQFF.

The chain joins TRBV18 to TRBJ2-7; 11 bases agree with TRBD2. V trimming: 5 bases; J trimming: 1 base; junction bases outside the gene matches: 13. CDR3 length: 18 residues. The germline gives CDR1 KGHSH, CDR2 LQKENI. DNA for the CDR3: TGTGCCAGCTCAGGAGGGTTTACTAGCGGGAGTATGTCCTACGAGCAGTACTTC. It specifies CASSGGFTSGSMSYEQYF.